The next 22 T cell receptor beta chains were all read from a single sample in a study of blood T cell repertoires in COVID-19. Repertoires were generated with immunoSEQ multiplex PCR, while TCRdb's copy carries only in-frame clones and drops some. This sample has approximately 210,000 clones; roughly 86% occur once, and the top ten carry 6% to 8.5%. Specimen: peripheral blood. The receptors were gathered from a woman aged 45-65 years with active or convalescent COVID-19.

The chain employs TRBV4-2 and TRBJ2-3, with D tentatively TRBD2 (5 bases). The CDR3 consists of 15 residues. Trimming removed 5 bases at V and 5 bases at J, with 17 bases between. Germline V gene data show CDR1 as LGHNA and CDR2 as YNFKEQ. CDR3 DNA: TGTGCCAGCAGCGGACGACTATCCGGGGTAGATACGCAGTATTTT. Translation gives CASSGRLSGVDTQYF.

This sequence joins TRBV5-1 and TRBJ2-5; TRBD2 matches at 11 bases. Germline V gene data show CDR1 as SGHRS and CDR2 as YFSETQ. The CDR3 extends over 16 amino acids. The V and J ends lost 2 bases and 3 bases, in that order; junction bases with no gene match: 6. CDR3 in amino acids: CASSLVAGGAEETQYF. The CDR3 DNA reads TGCGCCAGCAGCTTAGTAGCGGGAGGGGCGGAAGAGACCCAGTACTTC. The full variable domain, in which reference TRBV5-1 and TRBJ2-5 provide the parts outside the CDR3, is KAGVTQTPRYLIKTRGQQVTLSCSPISGHRSVSWYQQTPGQGLQFLFEYFSETQRNKGNFPGRFSGRQFSNSRSEMNVSTLELGDSALYLCASSLVAGGAEETQYFGPGTRLLVL.

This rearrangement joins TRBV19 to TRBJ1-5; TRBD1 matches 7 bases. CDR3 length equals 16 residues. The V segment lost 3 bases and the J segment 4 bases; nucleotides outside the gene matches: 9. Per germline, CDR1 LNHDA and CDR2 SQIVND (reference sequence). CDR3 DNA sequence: TGTGCCAGTAGTATTCAATTGACAGGGTGGAATCAGCCCCAGCATTTT. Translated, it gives CASSIQLTGWNQPQHF.

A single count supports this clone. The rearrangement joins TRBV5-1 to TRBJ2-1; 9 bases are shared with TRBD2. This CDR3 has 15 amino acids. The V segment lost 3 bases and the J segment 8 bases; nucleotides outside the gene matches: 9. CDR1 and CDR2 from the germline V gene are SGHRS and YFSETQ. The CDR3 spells CASSSRAGGLDEQFF. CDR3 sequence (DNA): TGCGCCAGCAGCTCTCGGGCGGGGGGGCTCGATGAGCAGTTCTTC.

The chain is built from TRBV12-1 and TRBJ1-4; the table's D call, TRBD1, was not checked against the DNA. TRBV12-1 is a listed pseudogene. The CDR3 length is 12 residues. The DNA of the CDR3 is TGTGCCAGCAAATATTCTGGCGAAAAACTGTTTTTT. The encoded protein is CASKYSGEKLFF.

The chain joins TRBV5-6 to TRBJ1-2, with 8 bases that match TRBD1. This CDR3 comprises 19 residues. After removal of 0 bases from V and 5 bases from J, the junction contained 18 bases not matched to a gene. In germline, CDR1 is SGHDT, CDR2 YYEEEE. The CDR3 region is CASSLGIMPGGLFDYGYTF. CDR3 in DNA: TGTGCCAGCAGCTTGGGAATAATGCCAGGGGGCCTCTTCGATTATGGCTACACCTTC.

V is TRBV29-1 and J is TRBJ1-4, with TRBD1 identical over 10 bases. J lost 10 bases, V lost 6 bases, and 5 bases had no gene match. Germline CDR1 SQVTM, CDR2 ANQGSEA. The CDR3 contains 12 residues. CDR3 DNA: TGCAGCGTAGGGACAGGGGAGGGAAAACTGTTTTTT. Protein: CSVGTGEGKLFF.

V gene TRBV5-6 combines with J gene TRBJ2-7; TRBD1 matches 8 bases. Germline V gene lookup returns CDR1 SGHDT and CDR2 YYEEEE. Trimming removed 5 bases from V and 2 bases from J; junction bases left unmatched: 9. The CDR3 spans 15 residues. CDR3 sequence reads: CASRSRGQTPYEQYV. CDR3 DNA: TGTGCCAGCAGGAGCAGGGGGCAGACCCCCTACGAGCAGTACGTC.

Here the CDR3 reads CASSPRGSPSYEQYF. Written as DNA, the CDR3 is TGTGCCAGCAGCCCTAGGGGGAGCCCCTCCTACGAGCAGTACTTC. The V call is TRBV2, the J call TRBJ2-7, with a weak D call TRBD1 (6 bases). Trimming took 6 bases from V and 0 from J, leaving 15 bases between them. CDR3 size: 15 residues. Germline CDR1 and CDR2: SNHLY and FYNNEI.

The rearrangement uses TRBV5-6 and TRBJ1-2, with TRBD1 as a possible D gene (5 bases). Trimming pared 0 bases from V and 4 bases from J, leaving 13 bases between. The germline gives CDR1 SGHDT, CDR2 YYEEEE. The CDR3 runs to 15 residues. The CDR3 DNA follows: TGTGCCAGCAGCTTGGTACTTAGACAGATCTATGGCTACACCTTC. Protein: CASSLVLRQIYGYTF.

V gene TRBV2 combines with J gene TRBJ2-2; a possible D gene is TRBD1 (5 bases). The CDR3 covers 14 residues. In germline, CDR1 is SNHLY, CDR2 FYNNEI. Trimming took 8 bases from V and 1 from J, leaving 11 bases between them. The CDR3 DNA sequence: TGTGCCAGCGGAGTCAGGGAGAACACCGGGGAGCTGTTTTTT. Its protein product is CASGVRENTGELFF.

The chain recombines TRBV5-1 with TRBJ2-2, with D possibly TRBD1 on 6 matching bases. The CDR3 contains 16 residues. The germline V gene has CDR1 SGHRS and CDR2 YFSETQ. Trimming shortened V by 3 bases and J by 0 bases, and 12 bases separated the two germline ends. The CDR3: CASSSSGQPNTGELFF. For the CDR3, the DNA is TGCGCCAGCAGCTCCTCCGGACAGCCGAACACCGGGGAGCTGTTTTTT.

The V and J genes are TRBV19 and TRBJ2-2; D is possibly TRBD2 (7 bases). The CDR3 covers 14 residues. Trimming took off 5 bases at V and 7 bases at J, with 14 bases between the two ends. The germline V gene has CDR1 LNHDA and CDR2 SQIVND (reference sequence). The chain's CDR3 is CASSLGGPNGELFF. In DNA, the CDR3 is TGTGCCAGTAGTCTGGGGGGGCCGAACGGGGAGCTGTTTTTT.

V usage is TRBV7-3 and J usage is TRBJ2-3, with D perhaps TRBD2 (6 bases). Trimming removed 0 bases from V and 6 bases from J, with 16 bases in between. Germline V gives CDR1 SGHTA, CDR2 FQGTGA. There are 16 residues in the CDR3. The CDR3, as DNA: TGTGCCAGCAGCTTAACGTTGGGACTCGAGGCTGATACGCAGTATTTT. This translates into CASSLTLGLEADTQYF.

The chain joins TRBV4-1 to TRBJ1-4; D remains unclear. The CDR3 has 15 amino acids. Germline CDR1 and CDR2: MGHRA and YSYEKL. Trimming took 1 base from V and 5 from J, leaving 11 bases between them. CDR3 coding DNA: TGCGCCAGCAGCCAAGCGCCAACCAGAAATGAAAAACTGTTTTTT. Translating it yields CASSQAPTRNEKLFF.

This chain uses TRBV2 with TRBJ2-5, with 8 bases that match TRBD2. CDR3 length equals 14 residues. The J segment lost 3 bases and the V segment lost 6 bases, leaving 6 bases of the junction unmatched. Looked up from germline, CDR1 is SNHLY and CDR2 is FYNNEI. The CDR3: CASRYTSGKETQYF. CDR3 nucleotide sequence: TGTGCCAGCAGATATACTAGCGGTAAAGAGACCCAGTACTTC.

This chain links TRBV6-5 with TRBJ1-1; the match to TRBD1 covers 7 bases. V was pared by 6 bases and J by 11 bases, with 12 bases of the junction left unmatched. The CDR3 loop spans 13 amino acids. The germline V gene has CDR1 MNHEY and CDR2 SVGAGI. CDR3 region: CASRPAGGQRAFF. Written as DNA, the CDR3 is TGTGCCAGCAGACCGGCAGGGGGACAAAGGGCTTTCTTT.

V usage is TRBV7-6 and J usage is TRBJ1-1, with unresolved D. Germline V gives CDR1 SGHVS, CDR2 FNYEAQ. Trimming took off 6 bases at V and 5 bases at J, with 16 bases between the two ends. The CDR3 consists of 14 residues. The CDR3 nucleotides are TGTGCCAGCAGGCCCCTATCCCCGAAAACTGAAGCTTTCTTT. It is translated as CASRPLSPKTEAFF.

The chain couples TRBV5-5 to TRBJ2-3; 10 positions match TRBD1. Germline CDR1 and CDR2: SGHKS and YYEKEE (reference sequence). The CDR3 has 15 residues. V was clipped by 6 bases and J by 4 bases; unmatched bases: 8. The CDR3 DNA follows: TGTGCCAGCATCCGGGGGACAGGGGATCCAGATACGCAGTATTTT. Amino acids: CASIRGTGDPDTQYF.

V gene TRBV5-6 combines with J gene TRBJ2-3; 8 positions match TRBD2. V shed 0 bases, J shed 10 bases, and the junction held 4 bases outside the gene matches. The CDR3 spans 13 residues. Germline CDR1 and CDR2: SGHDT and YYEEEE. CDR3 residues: CASSLAGGDAQYF. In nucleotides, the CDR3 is TGTGCCAGCAGCTTGGCCGGGGGGGATGCGCAGTATTTT.

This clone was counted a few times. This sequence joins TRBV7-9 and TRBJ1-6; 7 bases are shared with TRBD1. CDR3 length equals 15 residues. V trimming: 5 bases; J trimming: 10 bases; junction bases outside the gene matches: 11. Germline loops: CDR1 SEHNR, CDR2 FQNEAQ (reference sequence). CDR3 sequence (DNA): TGTGCCAGCAGCGTCGGAGGGACAGTAACCTCACCCCTCCACTTT. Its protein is CASSVGGTVTSPLHF.

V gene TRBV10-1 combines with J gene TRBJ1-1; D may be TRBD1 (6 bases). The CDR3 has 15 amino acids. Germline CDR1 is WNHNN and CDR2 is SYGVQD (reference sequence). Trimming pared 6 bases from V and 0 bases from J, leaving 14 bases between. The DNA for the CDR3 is TGCGCCAGCAGCACTAACAGGGACATGAACACTGAAGCTTTCTTT. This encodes CASSTNRDMNTEAFF.